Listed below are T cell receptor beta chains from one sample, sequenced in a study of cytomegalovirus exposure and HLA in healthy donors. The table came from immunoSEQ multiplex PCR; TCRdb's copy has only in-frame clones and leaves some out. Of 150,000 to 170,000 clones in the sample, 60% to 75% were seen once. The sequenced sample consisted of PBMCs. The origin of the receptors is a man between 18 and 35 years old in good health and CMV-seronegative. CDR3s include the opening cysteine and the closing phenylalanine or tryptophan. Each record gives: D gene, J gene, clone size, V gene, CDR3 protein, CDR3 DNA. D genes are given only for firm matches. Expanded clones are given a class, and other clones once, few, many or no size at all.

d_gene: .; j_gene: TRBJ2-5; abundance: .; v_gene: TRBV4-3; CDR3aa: CASSVEAYTQETQYF; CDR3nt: TGCGCCAGCAGCGTGGAGGCCTACACCCAAGAGACCCAGTACTTC
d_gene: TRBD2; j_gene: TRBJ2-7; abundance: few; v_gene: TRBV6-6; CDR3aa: CASTLAGGSYEQYF; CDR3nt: TGTGCCAGCACCCTAGCGGGGGGATCCTACGAGCAGTACTTC
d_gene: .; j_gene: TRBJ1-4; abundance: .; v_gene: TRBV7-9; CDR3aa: CASSFDGDFNEKLFF; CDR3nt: TGTGCCAGCAGCTTTGATGGAGATTTTAATGAAAAACTGTTTTTT
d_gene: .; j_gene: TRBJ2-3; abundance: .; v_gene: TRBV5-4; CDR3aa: CASSHSGSTDTQYF; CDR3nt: TGTGCCAGCAGTCATAGCGGCAGCACAGATACGCAGTATTTT
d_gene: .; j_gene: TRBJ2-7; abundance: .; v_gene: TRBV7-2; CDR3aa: CASSLDGPPTYEQYF; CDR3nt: TGTGCCAGCAGCTTAGATGGTCCCCCTACCTACGAGCAGTACTTC
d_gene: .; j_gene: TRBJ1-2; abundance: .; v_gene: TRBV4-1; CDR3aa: CASSVSRASNYGYTF; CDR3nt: TGCGCCAGCAGCGTCTCCAGGGCTTCTAACTATGGCTACACCTTC
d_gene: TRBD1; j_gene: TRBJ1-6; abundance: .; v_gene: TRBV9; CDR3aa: CASSVDRGNSPLHF; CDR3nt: TGTGCCAGCAGCGTAGACAGGGGCAATTCACCCCTCCACTTT
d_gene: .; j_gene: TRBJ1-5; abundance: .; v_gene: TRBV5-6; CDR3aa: CASSGTLQEPQHF; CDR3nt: TGTGCCAGCAGTGGGACTCTCCAAGAGCCCCAGCATTTT
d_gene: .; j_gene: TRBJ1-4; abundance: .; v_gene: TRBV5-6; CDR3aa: CASSLEEEKLFF; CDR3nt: TGTGCCAGCAGCTTGGAAGAGGAAAAACTGTTTTTT
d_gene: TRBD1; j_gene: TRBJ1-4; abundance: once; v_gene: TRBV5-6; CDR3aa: CASSLAGTAGEKLFF; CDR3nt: TGTGCCAGCAGCTTGGCCGGGACAGCGGGTGAAAAACTGTTTTTT
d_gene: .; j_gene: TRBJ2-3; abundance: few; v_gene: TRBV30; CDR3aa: CAWSVVGSGTQYF; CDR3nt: TGTGCCTGGAGTGTGGTCGGGTCGGGTACGCAGTATTTT
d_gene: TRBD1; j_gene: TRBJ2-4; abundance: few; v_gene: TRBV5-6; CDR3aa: CASSPRAWTGKNSQYF; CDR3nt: TGTGCCAGCAGCCCCCGCGCCTGGACAGGCAAAAACAGTCAGTACTTC
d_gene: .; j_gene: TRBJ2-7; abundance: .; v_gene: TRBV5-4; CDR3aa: CASSLTTGFYEQYF; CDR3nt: TGTGCCAGCAGCCTAACCACAGGGTTCTACGAGCAGTACTTC
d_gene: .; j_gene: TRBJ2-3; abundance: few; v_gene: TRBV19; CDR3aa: CASSTRLQGTDTQYF; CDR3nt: TGTGCCAGTAGTACCCGATTACAGGGAACAGATACGCAGTATTTT
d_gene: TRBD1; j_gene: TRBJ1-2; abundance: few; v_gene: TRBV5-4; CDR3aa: CASSTDRGNYGYTF; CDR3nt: TGTGCCAGCAGCACCGACAGGGGAAACTATGGCTACACCTTC
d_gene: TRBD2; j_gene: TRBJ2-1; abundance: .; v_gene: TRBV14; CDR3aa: CASSQSSSGYNEQFF; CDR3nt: TGTGCCAGCAGTCAATCCTCTAGCGGCTACAATGAGCAGTTCTTC
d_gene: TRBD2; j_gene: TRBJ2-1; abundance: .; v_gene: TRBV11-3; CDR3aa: CASSAHRLAGDNEQFF; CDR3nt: TGTGCCAGCAGCGCGCACCGACTAGCGGGGGACAATGAGCAGTTCTTC
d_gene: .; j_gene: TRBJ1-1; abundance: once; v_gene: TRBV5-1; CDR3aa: CASSLAPVNTEAFF; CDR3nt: TGCGCCAGCAGCTTGGCCCCAGTGAACACTGAAGCTTTCTTT
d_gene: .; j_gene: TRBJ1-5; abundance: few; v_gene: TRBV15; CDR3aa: CATSEFRESNQPQHF; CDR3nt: TGTGCCACCAGCGAATTTAGGGAGAGCAATCAGCCCCAGCATTTT
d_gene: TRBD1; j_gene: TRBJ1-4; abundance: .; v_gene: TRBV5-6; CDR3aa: CASSSGGPWEKLFF; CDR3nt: TGTGCCAGCAGCTCAGGGGGGCCATGGGAAAAACTGTTTTTT
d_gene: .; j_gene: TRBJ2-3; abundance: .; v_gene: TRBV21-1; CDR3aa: CASSSRDRGRSPDTQYF; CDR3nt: TGTGCCAGCAGCTCCCGGGACAGGGGGCGCTCTCCAGATACGCAGTATTTT
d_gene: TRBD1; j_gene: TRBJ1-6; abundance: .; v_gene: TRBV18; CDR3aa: CASSPGGQGNSPLHF; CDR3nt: TGTGCCAGCTCACCAGGTGGACAGGGTAATTCACCCCTCCACTTT
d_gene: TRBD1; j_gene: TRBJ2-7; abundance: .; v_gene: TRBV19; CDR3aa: CASSIQGQGDSYEQYF; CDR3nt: TGTGCCAGTAGTATACAGGGACAGGGCGATTCCTACGAGCAGTACTTC
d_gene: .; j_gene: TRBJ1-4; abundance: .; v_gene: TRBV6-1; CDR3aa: CASRDRQAMNEKLFF; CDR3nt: TGTGCCAGCAGAGATCGACAGGCGATGAATGAAAAACTGTTTTTT
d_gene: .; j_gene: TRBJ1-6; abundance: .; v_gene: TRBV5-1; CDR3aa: CASSLAGVGRDSPLHF; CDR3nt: TGCGCCAGCAGCTTGGCCGGGGTAGGGCGGGATTCACCCCTCCACTTT
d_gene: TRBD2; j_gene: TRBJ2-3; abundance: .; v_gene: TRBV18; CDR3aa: CASSWTSGVISDTQYF; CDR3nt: TGTGCCAGCTCATGGACTAGCGGGGTTATATCGGATACGCAGTATTTT
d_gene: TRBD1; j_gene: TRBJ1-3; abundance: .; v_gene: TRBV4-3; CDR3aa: CASSQGAGNTIYF; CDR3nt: TGCGCCAGCAGTCAGGGGGCTGGAAACACCATATATTTT
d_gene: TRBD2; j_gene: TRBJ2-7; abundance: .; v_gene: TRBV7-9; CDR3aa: CASSPTSGGFYEQYF; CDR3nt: TGTGCCAGCAGCCCTACTAGCGGGGGGTTCTACGAGCAGTACTTC
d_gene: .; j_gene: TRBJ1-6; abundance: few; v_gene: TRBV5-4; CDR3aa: CASSPGSNNSPLHF; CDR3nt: TGTGCCAGCAGCCCAGGCTCAAATAATTCACCCCTCCACTTT
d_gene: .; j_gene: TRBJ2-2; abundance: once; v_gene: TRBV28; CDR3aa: CASSLGYDRLNTGELFF; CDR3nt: TGTGCCAGCAGTTTGGGATATGACAGGCTGAACACCGGGGAGCTGTTTTTT
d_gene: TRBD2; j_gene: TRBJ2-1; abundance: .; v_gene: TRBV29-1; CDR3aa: CSVELTSGVINEQFF; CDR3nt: TGCAGCGTTGAGTTGACTAGCGGGGTGATCAATGAGCAGTTCTTC
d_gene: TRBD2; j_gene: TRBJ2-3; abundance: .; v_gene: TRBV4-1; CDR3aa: CASSLLAGFSTDTQYF; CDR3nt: TGCGCCAGCAGCCTACTAGCGGGGTTTAGCACAGATACGCAGTATTTT
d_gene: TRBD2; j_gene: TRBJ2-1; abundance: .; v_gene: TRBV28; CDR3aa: CASSTRGGPTSYNEQFF; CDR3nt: TGTGCCAGCAGTACGCGCGGGGGGCCAACTTCCTACAATGAGCAGTTCTTC
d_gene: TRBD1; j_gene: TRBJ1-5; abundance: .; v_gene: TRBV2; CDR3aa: CASRATGAPSQPQHF; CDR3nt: TGTGCCAGCAGGGCGACAGGGGCCCCTTCGCAGCCCCAGCATTTT
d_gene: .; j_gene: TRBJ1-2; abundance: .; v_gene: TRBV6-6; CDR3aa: CASSYERVNYGYTF; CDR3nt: TGTGCCAGCAGTTACGAGCGGGTAAACTATGGCTACACCTTC
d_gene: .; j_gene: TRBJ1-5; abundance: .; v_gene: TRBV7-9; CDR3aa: CASSLFYGGGNQPQHF; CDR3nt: TGTGCCAGCAGCTTATTTTACGGGGGGGGCAATCAGCCCCAGCATTTT
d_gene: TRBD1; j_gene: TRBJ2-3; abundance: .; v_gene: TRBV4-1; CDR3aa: CASSQDLPDRGRRTQYF; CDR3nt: TGCGCCAGCAGCCAAGATCTTCCGGACAGGGGGCGCCGTACGCAGTATTTT
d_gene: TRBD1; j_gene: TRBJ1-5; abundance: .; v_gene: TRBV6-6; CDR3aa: CASSTGQGEQPQHF; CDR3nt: TGTGCCAGCAGTACTGGACAGGGTGAACAGCCCCAGCATTTT
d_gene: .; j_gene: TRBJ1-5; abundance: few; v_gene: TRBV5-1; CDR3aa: CASSLSGNQPQHF; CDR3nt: TGCGCCAGCAGCTTGTCCGGCAATCAGCCCCAGCATTTT
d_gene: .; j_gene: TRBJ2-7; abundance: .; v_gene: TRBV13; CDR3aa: CASLKRPVYEQYF; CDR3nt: TGTGCCAGCCTTAAGCGGCCCGTCTACGAGCAGTACTTC
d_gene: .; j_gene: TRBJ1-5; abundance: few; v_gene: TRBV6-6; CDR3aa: CASRGTNQPQHF; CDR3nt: TGTGCCAGTAGGGGTACCAATCAGCCCCAGCATTTT
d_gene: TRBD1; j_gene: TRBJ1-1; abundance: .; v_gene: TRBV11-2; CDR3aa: CASSTRQGMNTEAFF; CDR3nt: TGTGCCAGCAGCACCAGACAGGGAATGAACACTGAAGCTTTCTTT
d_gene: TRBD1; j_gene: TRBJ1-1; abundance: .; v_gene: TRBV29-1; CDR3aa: CSVYETGDYTEAFF; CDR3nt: TGCAGCGTTTATGAGACAGGGGATTACACTGAAGCTTTCTTT
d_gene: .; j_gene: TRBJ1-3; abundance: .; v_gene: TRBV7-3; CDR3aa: CASSLRTPGPGNTIYF; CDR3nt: TGTGCCAGCAGCCTCAGGACACCAGGACCTGGAAACACCATATATTTT
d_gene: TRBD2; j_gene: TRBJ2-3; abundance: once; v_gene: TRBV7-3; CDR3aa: CASSLNGGAFADTQYF; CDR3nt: TGTGCCAGCAGCTTAAACGGGGGGGCCTTCGCAGATACGCAGTATTTT
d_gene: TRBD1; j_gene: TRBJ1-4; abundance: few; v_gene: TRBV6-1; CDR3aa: CASSEPGQVEKLFF; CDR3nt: TGTGCCAGCAGTGAACCGGGACAGGTCGAAAAACTGTTTTTT
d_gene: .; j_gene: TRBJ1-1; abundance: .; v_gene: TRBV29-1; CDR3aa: CSGGLGGHTEAFF; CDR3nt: TGCAGCGGGGGACTGGGGGGGCACACTGAAGCTTTCTTT
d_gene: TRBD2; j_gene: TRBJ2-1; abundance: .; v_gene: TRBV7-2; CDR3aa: CASSLSRGVNNEQFF; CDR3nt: TGTGCCAGCAGCTTATCGCGGGGGGTAAACAATGAGCAGTTCTTC
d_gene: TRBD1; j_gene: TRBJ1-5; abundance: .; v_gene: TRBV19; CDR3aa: CASKGQGDSNQPQHF; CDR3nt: TGTGCCAGTAAGGGCCAGGGGGATAGCAATCAGCCCCAGCATTTT
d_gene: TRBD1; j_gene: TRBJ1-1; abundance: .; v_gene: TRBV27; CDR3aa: CASSLGTGPNTEAFF; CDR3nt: TGTGCCAGCAGTTTAGGGACAGGGCCGAACACTGAAGCTTTCTTT
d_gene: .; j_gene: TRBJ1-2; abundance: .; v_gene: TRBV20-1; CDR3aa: CSAEDSPGYTF; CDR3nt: TGCAGTGCGGAAGACAGTCCAGGCTACACCTTC
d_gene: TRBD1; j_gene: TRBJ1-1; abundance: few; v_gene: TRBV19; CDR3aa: CASSGQGMNTEAFF; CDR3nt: TGTGCCAGTAGCGGACAGGGTATGAACACTGAAGCTTTCTTT
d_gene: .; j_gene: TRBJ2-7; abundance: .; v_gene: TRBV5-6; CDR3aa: CASSSQWSIAALTYEQYF; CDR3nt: TGTGCCAGCAGCTCCCAGTGGTCCATAGCGGCATTAACCTACGAGCAGTACTTC
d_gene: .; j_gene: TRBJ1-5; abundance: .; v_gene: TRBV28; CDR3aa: CASSNPTQPSNQPQHF; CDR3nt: TGTGCCAGCAGTAATCCCACACAGCCTAGCAATCAGCCCCAGCATTTT
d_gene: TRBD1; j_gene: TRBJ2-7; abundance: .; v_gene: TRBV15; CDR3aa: CATSSDRAIYEQYF; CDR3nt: TGTGCCACCAGCAGCGACAGGGCCATCTACGAGCAGTACTTC
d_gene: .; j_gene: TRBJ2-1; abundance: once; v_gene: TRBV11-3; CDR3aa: CASSSLTGSYNEQFF; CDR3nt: TGTGCCAGCAGCTCCCTCACGGGCTCCTACAATGAGCAGTTCTTC
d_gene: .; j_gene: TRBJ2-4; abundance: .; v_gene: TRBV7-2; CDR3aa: CASSLFGSSGSQYF; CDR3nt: TGTGCCAGCAGCCTTTTTGGCAGCAGCGGCAGTCAGTACTTC